This T cell receptor (beta chain) is drawn from a study of T cells in tumors after PD-1 blockade. The wider study: Daily vismodegib 150 mg continued in a subset of anti-PD-1-treated patients. General study results and limits: Some novel exhausted tumor clones appeared in pre-treatment blood, suggesting peripheral recruitment.

Germline assignment: CDR1 SGHDT and CDR2 YYEEEE. The CDR3 length is 13 residues. V lost 7 bases and J lost 3, with 14 bases in between. Profiled with immunoSEQ multiplex PCR; TCRdb holds only in-frame clones, not every one. The table lists about 48,000 clones, over 70% of them singletons. Of note for this clone: Its matching antigen is unknown.

The chain has TRBV5-6 and TRBJ2-7, with D maybe TRBD1 (6 bases). The starting material was PBMCs, obtained before anti-PD-1 treatment. This TCR was recovered from a human donor with basal cell carcinoma. Written as DNA, the CDR3 is TGTGCCAGCGCCTCGGTGACAGGCTACGAGCAGTACTTC. Translating gives CASASVTGYEQYF.